This entry lists 27 T cell receptor beta chains sequenced from one sample in a study of cytomegalovirus exposure and HLA in healthy donors listed by TCRdb under 2017. The receptor library was made with the immunoSEQ multiplex PCR assay. The multiplex PCR relied on a mix of 60 forward primers for TCR Vbeta segments and 13 reverse primers for TCR Jbeta segments. The table comes from immuneACCESS by way of TCRdb, which keeps in-frame sequences with V and J called. Part of the clones is missing from these tables; in studies checked, under half for an unresolved V gene and the rest for unknown reasons. The sample records about 40,000 clones, more than 80% of which are singletons. The ten most abundant clones make up about an eighth of the sample. The sample consisted of PBMCs. These receptors came from a woman aged 40 to 50 in good health and CMV-seropositive.

CDR3 residues: CASSLARQRNNEKLFF. DNA of the CDR3: TGTGCCAGCAGCTTGGCTCGGCAGCGAAATAATGAAAAACTGTTTTTT. The chain uses TRBV5-6 and TRBJ1-4, with unresolved D. Germline CDR1 SGHDT, CDR2 YYEEEE. Deletions cut 0 bases from V and 4 bases from J, with 13 bases between. The CDR3 covers 16 residues.

This clone was detected once. This chain joins TRBV7-8 and TRBJ1-2; 7 positions agree with TRBD1. V gave up 7 bases and J gave up 7 bases; unmatched junction bases: 9. Germline V lookup: CDR1 SGHVS, CDR2 FQNEAQ. CDR3 length: 13 residues. Here the CDR3 reads CASTQGGRVGYTF. The CDR3, as DNA: TGTGCCAGCACTCAGGGGGGCAGGGTTGGCTACACCTTC.

The chain joins TRBV28 to TRBJ1-4; D gene uncertain. The germline V gene has CDR1 MDHEN and CDR2 SYDVKM. Deletions cut 3 bases from V and 0 bases from J, with 8 bases between. This CDR3 comprises 15 residues. The CDR3: CASSLGGATNEKLFF. DNA of the CDR3: TGTGCCAGCAGTTTGGGCGGGGCAACTAATGAAAAACTGTTTTTT.

The genes are TRBV7-8 and TRBJ2-3; D perhaps matches TRBD2 (5 bases). From germline, CDR1 is SGHVS and CDR2 FQNEAQ. The CDR3 runs 13 residues. V shed 5 bases and J shed 11 bases, with 17 bases lying between them. CDR3 in DNA: TGTGCCAGCAGCAAGTGGACGCGGGTAGAGCAGTATTTT. Translated, it gives CASSKWTRVEQYF.

The chain links TRBV19 to TRBJ2-6; no firm D call. Germline-derived CDR1 and CDR2 are LNHDA and SQIVND (reference sequence). The length of the CDR3 is 14 residues. The V end lost 5 bases, the J end lost 1 base, and 6 bases lay between the germline ends. CDR3 residues: CASSQLSGANVLTF. In DNA form, the CDR3 reads TGTGCCAGTAGTCAGTTATCTGGGGCCAACGTCCTGACTTTC.

The chain carries TRBV6-4 and TRBJ2-3; 12 bases agree with TRBD1. Germline CDR1 is MRHNA and CDR2 is SNTAGT. CDR3 size: 14 residues. The V segment lost 8 bases and the J segment 3 bases; nucleotides outside the gene matches: 3. CDR3 sequence: CASSGQGATDTQYF. DNA for the CDR3: TGTGCCAGCTCGGGACAGGGGGCAACAGATACGCAGTATTTT.

This chain connects TRBV19 to TRBJ1-1, with D possibly being TRBD1 (5 bases). Trimming took off 6 bases at V and 2 bases at J, with 10 bases between the two ends. Germline CDR1 is LNHDA and CDR2 is SQIVND (reference sequence). This CDR3 comprises 13 residues. CDR3 in amino acids: CASRTGPNTEAFF. The DNA of the CDR3 is TGTGCCAGTAGAACAGGCCCCAACACTGAAGCTTTCTTT.

This clone has more than one count but fewer than ten. The rearrangement uses TRBV6-1 and TRBJ2-7; 10 nucleotides agree with TRBD1. Losses at the gene ends were 6 bases for V and 3 bases for J; bases not matched to a gene: 8. The CDR3 has 15 residues. The germline V gene encodes CDR1 MNHNS and CDR2 SASEGT. The DNA of the CDR3 is TGTGCCAGCAGCCCCGACAGGGGGCCAATCTACGAGCAGTACTTC. Translation: CASSPDRGPIYEQYF.

In its sample, this clone was seen once. The chain is built from TRBV27 and TRBJ2-2; TRBD2 matches 9 bases. From germline, CDR1 is MNHEY and CDR2 SMNVEV (reference sequence). V shed 6 bases and J 1 base; nucleotides not matched to a gene: 6. The CDR3 is 16 amino acids. For the CDR3, the DNA is TGTGCCAGCAGGCCCCATAGCGGGGGGAACACCGGGGAGCTGTTTTTT. This sequence encodes CASRPHSGGNTGELFF.

The gene calls are TRBV7-3 and TRBJ2-1, with 11 positions matching TRBD2. With 4 bases clipped from V and 7 bases from J, the junction kept 6 bases outside the gene matches. The germline gives CDR1 SGHTA, CDR2 FQGTGA. The CDR3 consists of 15 residues. Here the CDR3 DNA reads TGTGCCAGCAGCTCTAGCGGGGGGATTTCGAATGAGCAGTTCTTC. It codes for CASSSSGGISNEQFF.

The genes are TRBV6-6 and TRBJ2-3; 8 bases align to TRBD2. The CDR3 consists of 14 residues. The V gene end was trimmed by 9 bases and the J gene end by 1 base; junction bases not matched to a gene: 6. Germline-derived CDR1 and CDR2 are MNHNY and SVGAGI (reference sequence). The DNA for the CDR3 is TGTGCCAGTATCTCGGGGGGGCGCACAGATACGCAGTATTTT. It codes for CASISGGRTDTQYF.

The J gene is TRBJ1-1, the V gene TRBV19; D possibly corresponds to TRBD1 (5 bases). V was trimmed by 6 bases and J by 4 bases, leaving 18 bases between them. Per germline, CDR1 LNHDA and CDR2 SQIVND (reference sequence). The CDR3 runs to 15 residues. The CDR3 sequence: CASRTGGVMGTEAFF. The CDR3 DNA sequence: TGTGCCAGTAGAACAGGAGGGGTGATGGGCACTGAAGCTTTCTTT.

The chain recombines TRBV6-1 with TRBJ2-3, with TRBD2 as a possible D gene (5 bases). The CDR3 is 15 amino acids. Trimming took off 3 bases at V and 5 bases at J, with 15 bases between the two ends. Looked up from germline, CDR1 is MNHNS and CDR2 is SASEGT. The CDR3 loop is CASSDRQRWGDTQYF. DNA for the CDR3: TGTGCCAGCAGTGATCGTCAGCGGTGGGGAGATACGCAGTATTTT.

This clone was counted once. V gene TRBV28 combines with J gene TRBJ1-1; D not certain. V was clipped by 6 bases and J by 6 bases, with 17 bases between them. The CDR3 has 14 amino acids. Germline assignment: CDR1 MDHEN and CDR2 SYDVKM. The CDR3 sequence: CASRRDVGGAEAFF. The CDR3 DNA follows: TGTGCCAGCAGGCGGGATGTTGGAGGTGCTGAAGCTTTCTTT.

The chain couples TRBV19 to TRBJ2-2; D may be TRBD1 (8 bases). CDR3 length: 16 residues. The germline V gene encodes CDR1 LNHDA and CDR2 SQIVND (reference sequence). Between the trimmed V and J ends, which lost 2 bases and 5 bases, there was a span of 15 bases. The CDR3 loop is CASSIPNRGGTGELFF. CDR3 nucleotides: TGTGCCAGTAGTATACCCAACAGGGGGGGTACCGGGGAGCTGTTTTTT.

V gene TRBV7-9 combines with J gene TRBJ2-7; 10 bases line up with TRBD2. Looked up from germline, CDR1 is SEHNR and CDR2 is FQNEAQ (reference sequence). The CDR3 is made up of 14 amino acids. J lost 6 bases, V lost 4 bases, and 6 bases had no gene match. This CDR3 reads CASSSTGLAPEQYF. CDR3 nucleotide sequence: TGTGCCAGCAGCTCGACGGGACTAGCGCCCGAGCAGTACTTC. Full variable domain (outside the CDR3, taken from reference TRBV7-9 and TRBJ2-7): DTGVSQNPRHKITKRGQNVTFRCDPISEHNRLYWYRQTLGQGPEFLTYFQNEAQLEKSRLLSDRFSAERPKGSFSTLEIQRTEQGDSAMYLCASSSTGLAPEQYFGPGTRLTVT.

In this sample, this clone turned up once. V usage is TRBV5-1 and J usage is TRBJ1-2, with D perhaps matching TRBD1 (5 bases). CDR1 and CDR2 from the germline V gene are SGHRS and YFSETQ. CDR3 length: 14 residues. Trimming took off 1 base at V and 3 bases at J, with 10 bases between the two ends. The chain's CDR3 is CASSLSDSHYGYTF. The CDR3 coding sequence is TGCGCCAGCAGCTTGTCAGACAGTCACTATGGCTACACCTTC.

The chain is built from TRBV4-3 and TRBJ2-1; 7 bases align to TRBD2. The germline gives CDR1 LGHNA, CDR2 YSLEER. This CDR3 is 13 amino acids long. V gave up 4 bases and J gave up 9 bases; unmatched junction bases: 6. The CDR3, as DNA: TGCGCCAGCAGCCCCCTGGCTAGCGGTGAGCAGTTCTTC. As protein: CASSPLASGEQFF.

V and J are TRBV5-1 and TRBJ1-1; TRBD1 matches at 7 bases. The CDR3 runs to 14 residues. The trim removed 4 bases at V and 3 bases at J, leaving 6 bases unmatched. Germline V lookup: CDR1 SGHRS, CDR2 YFSETQ. CDR3 in amino acids: CASSRQGGDTEAFF. CDR3 sequence (DNA): TGCGCCAGCAGCCGACAGGGTGGGGACACTGAAGCTTTCTTT.

This clone has a single count. CDR3 loop: CAWTPRPGQGAYEQYF. CDR3 coding DNA: TGTGCCTGGACCCCTCGTCCGGGACAGGGGGCCTACGAGCAGTACTTC. V and J are TRBV30 and TRBJ2-7, with 11 positions matching TRBD1. This CDR3 comprises 16 residues. Germline CDR1 and CDR2: GTSNPN and SVGIG (reference sequence). V trimming: 4 bases; J trimming: 2 bases; junction bases outside the gene matches: 10.

This clone came up a few times. The V call is TRBV9, the J call TRBJ1-2, with unresolved D. The CDR3 totals 10 residues. Per germline, CDR1 SGDLS and CDR2 YYNGEE. V lost 3 bases to trimming and J lost 8 bases, with 5 bases between them. Here the CDR3 DNA reads TGTGCCAGCAGCGGCGGGGGCTACACCTTC. Translation gives CASSGGGYTF.

The chain couples TRBV7-2 to TRBJ2-5; D gene unclear. CDR3 size: 16 residues. V was pared by 2 bases and J by 5 bases, with 18 bases between. Germline lookup yields CDR1 SGHTA and CDR2 FQGNSA. In nucleotides, the CDR3 is TGTGCCAGCAGCTTAATCTCCAGTTTCGCACCGGAGACCCAGTACTTC. Protein sequence: CASSLISSFAPETQYF.

On this clone itself: One end of the junction is discordant with germline, which a read error may explain. The chain is built from TRBV11-2 and TRBJ2-1; D not certain. Germline CDR1 reads SGHAT; CDR2 reads FQNNGV. The CDR3 runs to 11 residues. The CDR3 loop reads CAGSQFPEQFF. The DNA for the CDR3 is TGTGCCGGCAGCCAATTCCCTGAGCAGTTCTTC.

The chain links TRBV4-1 to TRBJ1-2; no definite D call. Germline values: CDR1 MGHRA, CDR2 YSYEKL. V lost 0 bases and J lost 2, with 13 bases in between. CDR3 length: 16 residues. CDR3 amino acids: CASSQDEGTRNYGYTF. CDR3 bases: TGCGCCAGCAGCCAAGATGAGGGAACAAGGAACTATGGCTACACCTTC.

The chain recombines TRBV27 with TRBJ1-2, with a possible D match to TRBD1 (5 bases). V dropped 10 bases and J dropped 8 bases, with 20 bases sitting between them. This CDR3 contains 13 residues. Germline V CDR1 and CDR2: MNHEY, SMNVEV (reference sequence). The CDR3 DNA reads TGTGCCACCCTAGGGGATGGGGGGTACGGCTACACCTTC. It codes for CATLGDGGYGYTF.

V is TRBV2 and J is TRBJ1-6; no firm D call. CDR1 SNHLY and CDR2 FYNNEI come from the germline V gene. Trimming took 4 bases from V and 9 from J, leaving 13 bases between them. This CDR3 has 14 residues. The CDR3 sequence: CASSARTIGSPLHF. The CDR3 bases are TGTGCCAGCAGTGCCCGGACTATAGGTTCACCCCTCCACTTT.

This clone came up a few times. J is TRBJ2-1 and V is TRBV7-2; tentatively, D is TRBD1 (5 bases). Germline V CDR1 and CDR2: SGHTA, FQGNSA. This CDR3 has 14 residues. The ends were cut back, 10 bases at V and 0 bases at J, with 13 bases in the middle. The CDR3 DNA reads as TGTGCCACAGAAAGGGGCTTCTCCTACAATGAGCAGTTCTTC. Residues: CATERGFSYNEQFF.